This TCR beta chain is from a study of T cell responses to AZD1222 COVID-19 vaccine. Study observations and caveats: Only a handful of AZD1222 recipients were seropositive at baseline.

The table came from immunoSEQ multiplex PCR; TCRdb's copy has only in-frame clones and leaves some out. The data show 150,000 or so clones, about 88% seen once. As for this clone: Its antigen is currently unknown.

Germline CDR1 is MNHEY and CDR2 is SMNVEV (reference sequence). The CDR3 has 13 amino acids. The ends were cut back, 4 bases at V and 6 bases at J, with 11 bases in the middle. This clonotype was sampled from an adult in good health. This rearrangement joins TRBV27 to TRBJ2-3; no firm D call. Source: peripheral blood, taken on day 0 of AZD1222 vaccination. CDR3 residues: CASSSFLGDTQYF. DNA for the CDR3: TGTGCCAGCAGTTCGTTCCTGGGGGATACGCAGTATTTT.